A selection of T cell receptor beta chains follows, all from one sample in a study of neoadjuvant anti-PD-1 for oral cavity cancer. Some clones are missing from TCRdb's copy, which holds only in-frame ones; the method was immunoSEQ multiplex PCR. The table lists some 61,000 clones, approximately 85% of them singletons. This sample comprised PBMCs, obtained after nivolumab (anti-PD-1) treatment. The receptors were gathered from a person aged 35-79 years with oral cavity squamous cell carcinoma. Both conserved end residues are trimmed from each CDR3. The order of the fields is V gene, clone size, J gene, CDR3 protein. Size values are once, few and many counts, or a class for expanded clones, and some rows have none.

TRBV2	once	TRBJ2-2	ASSEWGYGELF
TRBV29-1	NA	TRBJ2-5	SGRPREETQY
TRBV19	NA	TRBJ2-7	ASSGTGTYEQY
TRBV7-9	NA	TRBJ2-1	ASGGPGDEQF
TRBV11-2	NA	TRBJ1-1	ASSFPRGRFPMNTEAF
TRBV7-3	NA	TRBJ2-2	ASSRLSGTPTGELF
TRBV27	NA	TRBJ2-7	ASSFHINYEQY
TRBV5-1	NA	TRBJ2-7	ASSTSGKYEQY
TRBV6-5	NA	TRBJ2-1	ASRAAGSGPNEQF
TRBV6-5	NA	TRBJ2-1	ASSYSKGDNEQF
TRBV6-6	NA	TRBJ2-7	ATTPGGGRREQY
TRBV5-1	NA	TRBJ2-3	ASSLDGRPDTQY
TRBV7-8	NA	TRBJ2-3	ASSFISGNTDTQY
TRBV6-6	NA	TRBJ2-3	ASRRGGPDTQY
TRBV4-1	NA	TRBJ1-2	ASSFPGQGVNGYT
TRBV7-6	NA	TRBJ2-3	ASSLGSGLSTDTQY
TRBV7-9	NA	TRBJ1-2	ASSPGLEGYT
TRBV9	NA	TRBJ2-1	ASSVGSTLGEQF
TRBV10-3	once	TRBJ2-1	AIRDSGNEQF
TRBV7-8	NA	TRBJ2-7	ASSLRPFYEQY
TRBV4-1	few	TRBJ2-3	ASSQDLGTSGRAVPDTQY
TRBV9	NA	TRBJ2-2	ASSVGVWTAGTGELF
TRBV7-3	once	TRBJ2-7	ASSLRREQY
TRBV5-1	NA	TRBJ2-1	ASSSLDPDGEQF
TRBV15	NA	TRBJ1-2	ATSRASTGYGYT
TRBV5-1	NA	TRBJ2-3	ASRQDSHTQY
TRBV6-6	NA	TRBJ1-2	ASNLGGGLYGYT
TRBV7-9	once	TRBJ2-1	ASSLGASGSGGQF
TRBV6-6	NA	TRBJ2-3	ASSYSSTDTQY
TRBV25-1	few	TRBJ1-1	ASMKGGVAEAF
TRBV11-2	once	TRBJ2-2	ASSFLKGAVF
TRBV18	NA	TRBJ2-1	ASSSQGLGEQF
TRBV5-1	once	TRBJ2-7	ASSPGQGFDEQY
TRBV5-1	NA	TRBJ1-2	ASSLAFTDRNGYT
TRBV7-9	NA	TRBJ2-3	ASSLGPDTQY
TRBV2	NA	TRBJ2-1	ASSGKGSGGSSYNEQF
TRBV10-3	NA	TRBJ1-5	AIKAGANQPQH
TRBV27	NA	TRBJ2-1	ASSLQGVWNEQF
TRBV6-1	few	TRBJ1-1	ASGMNMNTEAF
TRBV5-1	NA	TRBJ1-3	ASSLAGGLGGNTIY
TRBV6-1	NA	TRBJ1-5	ASSEARAGGLKAQH
TRBV11-2	NA	TRBJ1-1	ASSLIPLTGIGGTEAF
TRBV10-3	NA	TRBJ1-1	AISGRESTEAF
TRBV2	NA	TRBJ2-7	ASRPLAHYEQY
TRBV7-9	NA	TRBJ1-5	ASSLMGSNQPQH
TRBV30	NA	TRBJ1-1	AWSVASRGGTEAF
TRBV14	NA	TRBJ2-7	ASSQGARDLYEQY
TRBV20-1	once	TRBJ2-5	SALIFETQY
TRBV6-5	NA	TRBJ2-1	ASSLAGVGNEQF
TRBV15	NA	TRBJ2-1	ATSRPGQGSDNEQF
TRBV28	once	TRBJ2-7	ASSSDLLAGVMYEQY
TRBV6-6	NA	TRBJ2-1	ASSQDSKYYNEQF
TRBV7-2	NA	TRBJ2-2	ASSWASSIDPSAGELF
TRBV9	NA	TRBJ2-7	ASSVTGGIDEQY
TRBV10-2	NA	TRBJ1-5	ASSRDGGRPQH
TRBV5-1	NA	TRBJ1-5	ASSLDFDQPQH
TRBV11-2	NA	TRBJ1-5	ASSFGQGWYQPQH